This TCR beta chain was found in a study of T cell responses to AZD1222 COVID-19 vaccine. Whole-study findings and limits: At baseline, seropositivity was found in only a handful of AZD1222 recipients. With two AZD1222 doses given, Spike-specific TCR breadth and depth both rose.

Only in-frame clones appear in the TCRdb table, and some are missing; sequencing was by immunoSEQ multiplex PCR. Of 140,000 to 150,000 clones listed, approximately 90% are singletons. Pooled in the analysis were second doses at about 4 or about 12 weeks. In the case of this clone: No antigen is known for it. Other DNA sequences in this specimen translate into the identical CDR3.

Here the sequenced sample was peripheral blood, taken 28 days after the second AZD1222 dose. This TCR came from an adult who received the AZD1222 COVID-19 vaccine.

The CDR3 here is CASHSSGNTIYF. The CDR3 DNA is TGTGCCAGCCATAGCTCTGGAAACACCATATATTTT. The chain couples TRBV6-5 to TRBJ1-3, with D uncertain. Trimming took 8 bases from V and 0 from J, leaving 5 bases between them. CDR3 length equals 12 residues. The germline CDR1 and CDR2 sequences are MNHEY and SVGAGI.